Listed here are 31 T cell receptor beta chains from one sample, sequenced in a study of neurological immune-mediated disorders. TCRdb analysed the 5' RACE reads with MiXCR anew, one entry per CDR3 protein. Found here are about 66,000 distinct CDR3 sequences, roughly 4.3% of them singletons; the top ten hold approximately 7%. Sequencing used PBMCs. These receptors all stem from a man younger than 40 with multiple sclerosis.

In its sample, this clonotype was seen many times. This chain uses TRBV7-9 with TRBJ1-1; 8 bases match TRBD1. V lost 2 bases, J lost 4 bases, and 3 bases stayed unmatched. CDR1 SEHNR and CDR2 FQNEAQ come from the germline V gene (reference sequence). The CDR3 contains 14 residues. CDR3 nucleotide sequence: TGTGCCAGCAGCTTAACAGGGGGGGCCACTGAAGCTTTCTTT. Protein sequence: CASSLTGGATEAFF.

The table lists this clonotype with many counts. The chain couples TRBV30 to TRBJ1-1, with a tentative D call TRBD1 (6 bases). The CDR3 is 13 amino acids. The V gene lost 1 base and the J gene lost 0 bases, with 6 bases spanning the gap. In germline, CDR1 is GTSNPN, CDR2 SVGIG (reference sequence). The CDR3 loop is CAWSGQVNTEAFF. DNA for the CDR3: TGTGCCTGGAGTGGACAGGTGAACACTGAAGCTTTCTTT.

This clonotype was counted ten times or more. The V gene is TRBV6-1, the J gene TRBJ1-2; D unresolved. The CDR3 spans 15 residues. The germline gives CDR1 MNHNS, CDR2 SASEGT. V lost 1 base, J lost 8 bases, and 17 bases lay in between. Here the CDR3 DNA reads TGTGCCAGCAGTGAAGGCCCGGTCCTGACAAGGGGCTACACCTTC. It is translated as CASSEGPVLTRGYTF.

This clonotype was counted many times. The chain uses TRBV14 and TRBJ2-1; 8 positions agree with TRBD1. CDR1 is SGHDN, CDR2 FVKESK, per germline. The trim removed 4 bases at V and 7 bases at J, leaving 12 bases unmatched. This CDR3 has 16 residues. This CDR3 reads CASSRSRGLRGNEQFF. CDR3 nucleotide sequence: TGTGCCAGCAGCCGCTCCAGGGGGCTCAGGGGGAATGAGCAGTTCTTC.

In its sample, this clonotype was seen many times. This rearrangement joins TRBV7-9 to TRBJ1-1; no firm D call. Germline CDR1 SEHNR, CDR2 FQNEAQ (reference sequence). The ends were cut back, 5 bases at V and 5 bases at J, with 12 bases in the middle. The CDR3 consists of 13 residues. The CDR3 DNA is TGTGCCAGCAGCCCCCAAATAGGTACTGAAGCTTTCTTT. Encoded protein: CASSPQIGTEAFF.

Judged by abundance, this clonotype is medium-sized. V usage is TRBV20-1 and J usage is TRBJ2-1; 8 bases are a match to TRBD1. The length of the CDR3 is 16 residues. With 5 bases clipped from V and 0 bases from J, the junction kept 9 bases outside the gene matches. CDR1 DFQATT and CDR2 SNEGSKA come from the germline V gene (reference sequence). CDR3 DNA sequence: TGCAGTGCTCATGCCGAGACAGGGGTCTCCTACAATGAGCAGTTCTTC. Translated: CSAHAETGVSYNEQFF.

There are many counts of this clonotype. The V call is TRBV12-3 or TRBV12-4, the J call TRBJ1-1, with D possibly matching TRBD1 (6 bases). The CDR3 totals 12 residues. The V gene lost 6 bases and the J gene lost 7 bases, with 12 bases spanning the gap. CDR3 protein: CASRGGTLEAFF. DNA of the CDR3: TGTGCCAGCAGGGGGGGGACACTTGAAGCTTTCTTT.

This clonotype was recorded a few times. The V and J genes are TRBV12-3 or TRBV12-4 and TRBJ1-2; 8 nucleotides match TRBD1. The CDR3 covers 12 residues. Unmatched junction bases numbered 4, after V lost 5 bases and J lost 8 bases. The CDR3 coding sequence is TGTGCCAGCAGTCGAGACAGGGGCGGCTACACCTTC. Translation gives CASSRDRGGYTF.

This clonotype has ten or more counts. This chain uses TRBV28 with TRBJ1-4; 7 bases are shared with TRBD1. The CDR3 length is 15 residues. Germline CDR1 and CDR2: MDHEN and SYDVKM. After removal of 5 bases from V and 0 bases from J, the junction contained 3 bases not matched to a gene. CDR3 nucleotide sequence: TGTGCCAGCAGTCAAACAGGGGCAACTAATGAAAAACTGTTTTTT. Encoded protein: CASSQTGATNEKLFF. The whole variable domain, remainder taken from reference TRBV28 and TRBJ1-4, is DVKVTQSSRYLVKRTGEKVFLECVQDMDHENMFWYRQDPGLGLRLIYFSYDVKMKEKGDIPEGYSVSREKKERFSLILESASTNQTSMYLCASSQTGATNEKLFFGSGTQLSVL.

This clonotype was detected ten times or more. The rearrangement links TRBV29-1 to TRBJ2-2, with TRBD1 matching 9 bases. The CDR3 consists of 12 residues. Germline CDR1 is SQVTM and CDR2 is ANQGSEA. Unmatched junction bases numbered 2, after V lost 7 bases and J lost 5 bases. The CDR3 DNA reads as TGCAGCGCCGGACAGGGGACCGGGGAGCTGTTTTTT. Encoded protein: CSAGQGTGELFF.

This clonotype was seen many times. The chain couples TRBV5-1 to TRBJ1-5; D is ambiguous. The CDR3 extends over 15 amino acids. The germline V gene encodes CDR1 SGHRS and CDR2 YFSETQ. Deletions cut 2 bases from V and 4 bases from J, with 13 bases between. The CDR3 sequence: CASSLSGEGNQPQHF. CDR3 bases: TGCGCCAGCAGCTTAAGCGGGGAAGGGAATCAGCCCCAGCATTTT.

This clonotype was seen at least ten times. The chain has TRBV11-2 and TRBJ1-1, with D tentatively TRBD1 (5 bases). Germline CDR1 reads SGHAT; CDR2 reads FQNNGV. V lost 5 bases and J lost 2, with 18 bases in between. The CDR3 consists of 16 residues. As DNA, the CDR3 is TGTGCCAGCAGCCCCGGGACGCATTTGGGAAACACTGAAGCTTTCTTT. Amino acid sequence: CASSPGTHLGNTEAFF.

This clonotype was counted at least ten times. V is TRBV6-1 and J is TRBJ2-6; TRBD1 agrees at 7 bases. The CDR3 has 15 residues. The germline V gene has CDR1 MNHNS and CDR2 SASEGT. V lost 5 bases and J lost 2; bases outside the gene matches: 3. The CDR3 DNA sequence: TGTGCCAGCAGTTACGACAGGGCTGGGGCCAACGTCCTGACTTTC. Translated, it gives CASSYDRAGANVLTF.

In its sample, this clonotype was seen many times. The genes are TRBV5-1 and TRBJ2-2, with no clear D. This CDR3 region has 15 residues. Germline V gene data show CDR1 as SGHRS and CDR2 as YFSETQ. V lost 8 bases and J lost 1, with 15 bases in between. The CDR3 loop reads CASRAAGGNTGELFF. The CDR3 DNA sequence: TGCGCCAGTAGGGCGGCAGGCGGGAACACCGGGGAGCTGTTTTTT.

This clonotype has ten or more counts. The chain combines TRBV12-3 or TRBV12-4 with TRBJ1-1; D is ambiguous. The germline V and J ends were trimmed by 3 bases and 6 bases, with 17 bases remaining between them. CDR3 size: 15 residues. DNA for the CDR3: TGTGCCAGCAGTTTCGGACCGGTACTAGGCGCTGAAGCTTTCTTT. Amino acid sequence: CASSFGPVLGAEAFF.

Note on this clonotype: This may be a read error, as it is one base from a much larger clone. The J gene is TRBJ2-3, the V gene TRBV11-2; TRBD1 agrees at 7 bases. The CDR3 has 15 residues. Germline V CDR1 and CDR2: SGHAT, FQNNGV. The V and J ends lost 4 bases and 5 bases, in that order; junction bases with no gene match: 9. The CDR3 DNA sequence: TGTGCCAGCAGCTCCACAGGGGTTGCGAAAGATACGCAGTATTTT. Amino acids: CASSSTGVAKDTQYF.

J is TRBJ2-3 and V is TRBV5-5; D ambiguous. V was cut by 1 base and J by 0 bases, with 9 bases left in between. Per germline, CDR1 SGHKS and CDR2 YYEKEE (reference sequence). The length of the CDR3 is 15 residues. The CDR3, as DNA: TGTGCCAGCAGCTTGTTTCCAGAAAGCACAGATACGCAGTATTTT. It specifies CASSLFPESTDTQYF.

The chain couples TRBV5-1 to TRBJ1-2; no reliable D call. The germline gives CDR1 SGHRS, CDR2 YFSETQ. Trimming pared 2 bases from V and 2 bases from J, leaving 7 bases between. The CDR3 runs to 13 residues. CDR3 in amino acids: CASSFYFNYGYTF. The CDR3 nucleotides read TGCGCCAGCAGCTTCTACTTCAACTATGGCTACACCTTC. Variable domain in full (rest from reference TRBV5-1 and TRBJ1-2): KAGVTQTPRYLIKTRGQQVTLSCSPISGHRSVSWYQQTPGQGLQFLFEYFSETQRNKGNFPGRFSGRQFSNSRSEMNVSTLELGDSALYLCASSFYFNYGYTFGSGTRLTVV.

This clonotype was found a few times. CDR3 region: CASSSGRGTEAFF. The CDR3 DNA follows: TGCGCCAGCAGCTCCGGTCGGGGCACTGAAGCTTTCTTT. The chain recombines TRBV5-1 with TRBJ1-1; no clear D gene. The germline V and J ends were trimmed by 3 bases and 4 bases, with 10 bases remaining between them. The CDR3 sequence is 13 residues long. CDR1 and CDR2 (germline): SGHRS, YFSETQ. The entire variable domain, with the rest obtained from reference TRBV5-1 and TRBJ1-1, is as follows: KAGVTQTPRYLIKTRGQQVTLSCSPISGHRSVSWYQQTPGQGLQFLFEYFSETQRNKGNFPGRFSGRQFSNSRSEMNVSTLELGDSALYLCASSSGRGTEAFFGQGTRLTVV.

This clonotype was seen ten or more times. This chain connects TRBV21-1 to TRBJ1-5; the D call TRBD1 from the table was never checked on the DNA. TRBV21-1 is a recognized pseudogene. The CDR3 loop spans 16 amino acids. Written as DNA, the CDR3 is TGTGCCAGCATCCATCCCGAGGGGGCGGGCAATCAGCCCCAGCATTTT. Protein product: CASIHPEGAGNQPQHF.

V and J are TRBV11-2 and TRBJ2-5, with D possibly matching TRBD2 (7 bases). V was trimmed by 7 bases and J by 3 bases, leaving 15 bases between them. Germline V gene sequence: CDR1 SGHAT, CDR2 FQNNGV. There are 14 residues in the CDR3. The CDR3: CASNLVGGEETQYF. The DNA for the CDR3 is TGTGCCAGCAACCTCGTAGGGGGGGAAGAGACCCAGTACTTC.

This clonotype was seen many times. The CDR3, as DNA: TGCGCCAGCAGCTTGGGGGTGAGCGCGGGAGCGGACGGGGAGCTGTTTTTT. This codes for CASSLGVSAGADGELFF. This chain links TRBV5-1 with TRBJ2-2, with 7 bases aligning to TRBD2. Per germline, CDR1 SGHRS and CDR2 YFSETQ. After removal of 0 bases from V and 7 bases from J, the junction contained 12 bases not matched to a gene. This CDR3 has 17 residues.

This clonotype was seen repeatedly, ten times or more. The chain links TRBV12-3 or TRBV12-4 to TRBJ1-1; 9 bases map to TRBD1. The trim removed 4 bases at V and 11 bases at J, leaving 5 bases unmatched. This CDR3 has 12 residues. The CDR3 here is CASSSRTGEAFF. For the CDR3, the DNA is TGTGCCAGCAGTTCCCGGACAGGGGAGGCTTTCTTT.

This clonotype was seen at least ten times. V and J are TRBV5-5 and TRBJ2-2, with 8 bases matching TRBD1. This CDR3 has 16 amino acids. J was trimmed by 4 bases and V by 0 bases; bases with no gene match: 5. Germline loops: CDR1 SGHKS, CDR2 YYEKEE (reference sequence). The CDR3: CASSLVTGVSTGELFF. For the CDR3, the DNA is TGTGCCAGCAGCTTGGTGACAGGGGTTAGCACCGGGGAGCTGTTTTTT.

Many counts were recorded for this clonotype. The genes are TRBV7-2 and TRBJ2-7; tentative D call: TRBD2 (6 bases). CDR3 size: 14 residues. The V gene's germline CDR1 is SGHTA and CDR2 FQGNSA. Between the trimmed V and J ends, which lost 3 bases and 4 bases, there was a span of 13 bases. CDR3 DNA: TGTGCCAGCAGCTTTAAAGCGGGTTCTTACGAGCAGTACTTC. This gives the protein CASSFKAGSYEQYF.

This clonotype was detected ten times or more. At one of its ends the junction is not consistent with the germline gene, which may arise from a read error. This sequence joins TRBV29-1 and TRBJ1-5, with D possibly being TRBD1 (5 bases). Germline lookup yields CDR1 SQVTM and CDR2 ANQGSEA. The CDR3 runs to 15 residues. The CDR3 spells CSVEEGEGGNQPQNF. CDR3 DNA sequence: TGCAGCGTTGAAGAAGGGGAGGGAGGCAATCAGCCCCAGAATTTT. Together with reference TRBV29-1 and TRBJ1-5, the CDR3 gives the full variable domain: SAVISQKPSRDICQRGTSLTIQCQVDSQVTMMFWYRQQPGQSLTLIATANQGSEATYESGFVIDKFPISRPNLTFSTLTVSNMSPEDSSIYLCSVEEGEGGNQPQNFGDGTRLSIL.

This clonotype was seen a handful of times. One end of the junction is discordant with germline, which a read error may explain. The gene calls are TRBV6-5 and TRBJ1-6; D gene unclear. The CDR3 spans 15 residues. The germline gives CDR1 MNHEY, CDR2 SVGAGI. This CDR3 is CASSYSSPGGSPLNF. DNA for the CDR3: TGTGCCAGCAGTTACTCCTCCCCAGGAGGATCACCCCTCAACTTT.

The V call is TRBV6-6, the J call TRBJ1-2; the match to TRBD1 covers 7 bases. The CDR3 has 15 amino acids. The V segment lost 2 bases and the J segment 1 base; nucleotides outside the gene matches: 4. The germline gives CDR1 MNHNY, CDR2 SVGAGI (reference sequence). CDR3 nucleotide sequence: TGTGCCAGCAGTTACAACCCAGGGGGTAACTATGGCTACACCTTC. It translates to CASSYNPGGNYGYTF.

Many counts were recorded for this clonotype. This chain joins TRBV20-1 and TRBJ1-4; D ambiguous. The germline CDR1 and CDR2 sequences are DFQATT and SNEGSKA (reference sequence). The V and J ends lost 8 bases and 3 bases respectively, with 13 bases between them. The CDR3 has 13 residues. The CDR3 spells CSPQELANEKLFF. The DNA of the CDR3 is TGCAGTCCCCAAGAGCTGGCTAATGAAAAACTGTTTTTT.

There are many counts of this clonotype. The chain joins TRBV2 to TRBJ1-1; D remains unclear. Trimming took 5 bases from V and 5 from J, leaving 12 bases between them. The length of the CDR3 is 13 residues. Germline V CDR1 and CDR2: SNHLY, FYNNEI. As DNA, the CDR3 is TGTGCCAGCAGTAGTGGGCCGGGAACTGAAGCTTTCTTT. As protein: CASSSGPGTEAFF.

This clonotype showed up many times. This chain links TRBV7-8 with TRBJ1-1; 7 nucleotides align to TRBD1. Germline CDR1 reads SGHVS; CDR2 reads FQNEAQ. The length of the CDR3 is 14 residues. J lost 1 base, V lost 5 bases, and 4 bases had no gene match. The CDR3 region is CASSARGWNTEAFF. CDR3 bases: TGTGCCAGCAGCGCCAGGGGGTGGAACACTGAAGCTTTCTTT. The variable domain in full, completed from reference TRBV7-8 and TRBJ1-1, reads GAGVSQSPRYKVAKRGQDVALRCDPISGHVSLFWYQQALGQGPEFLTYFQNEAQLDKSGLPSDRFFAERPEGSVSTLKIQRTQQEDSAVYLCASSARGWNTEAFFGQGTRLTVV.